This T cell receptor (beta chain) was sequenced for a study of cytomegalovirus exposure and HLA in healthy donors. Profiled with immunoSEQ multiplex PCR; TCRdb holds only in-frame clones, not every one. Among 150,000 to 180,000 clones listed, 86% were seen once. The CDR3 has 13 amino acids. J lost 4 bases, V lost 7 bases, and 6 bases had no gene match. Germline V lookup: CDR1 SQVTM, CDR2 ANQGSEA. In regard to this clone: Antigen: not known.

Findings and caveats of the study: First-cohort TCR clusters were later found to tend to co-occur in the 120 or so validation repertoires. Cytomegalovirus status was reportedly diagnosed by the classifier with high sensitivity and specificity. There were some public TCRs occurring in many donors, but most TCR sequences were rare.

The TCR sequence derives from a man between 18 and 35 years old in good health and CMV-seropositive. The gene calls are TRBV29-1 and TRBJ1-5; 8 bases are shared with TRBD1. Sequenced sample: PBMCs. The CDR3 bases are TGCAGCGCCGGGACAGGTGATAATCAGCCCCAGCATTTT. This gives the protein CSAGTGDNQPQHF. Full variable domain (remainder filled in from reference TRBV29-1 and TRBJ1-5): SAVISQKPSRDICQRGTSLTIQCQVDSQVTMMFWYRQQPGQSLTLIATANQGSEATYESGFVIDKFPISRPNLTFSTLTVSNMSPEDSSIYLCSAGTGDNQPQHFGDGTRLSIL.